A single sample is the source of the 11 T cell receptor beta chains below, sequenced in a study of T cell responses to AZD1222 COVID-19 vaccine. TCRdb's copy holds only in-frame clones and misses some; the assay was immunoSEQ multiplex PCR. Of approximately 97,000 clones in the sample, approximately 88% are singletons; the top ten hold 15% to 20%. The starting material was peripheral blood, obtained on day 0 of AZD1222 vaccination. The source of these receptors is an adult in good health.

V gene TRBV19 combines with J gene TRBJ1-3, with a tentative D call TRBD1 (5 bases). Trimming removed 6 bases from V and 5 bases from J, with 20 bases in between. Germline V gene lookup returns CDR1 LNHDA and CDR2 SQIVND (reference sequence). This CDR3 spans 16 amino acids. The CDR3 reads CASSQDIGMGRNTIYF. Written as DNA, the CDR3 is TGTGCCAGTAGCCAGGACATTGGTATGGGGCGAAACACCATATATTTT.

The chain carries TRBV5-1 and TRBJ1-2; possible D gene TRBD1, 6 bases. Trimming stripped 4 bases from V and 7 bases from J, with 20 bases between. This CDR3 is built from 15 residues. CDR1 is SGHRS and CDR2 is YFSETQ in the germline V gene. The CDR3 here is CASSPEGGRSLGYTF. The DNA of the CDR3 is TGCGCCAGCAGCCCCGAGGGGGGGCGTTCACTTGGCTACACCTTC.

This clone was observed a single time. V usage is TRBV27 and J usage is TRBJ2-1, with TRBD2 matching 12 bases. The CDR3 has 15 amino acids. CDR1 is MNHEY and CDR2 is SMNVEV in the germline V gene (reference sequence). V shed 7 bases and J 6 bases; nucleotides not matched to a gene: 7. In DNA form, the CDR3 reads TGTGCCAGCAAAAAGCTAGCGGGAGGGTTCAATGAGCAGTTCTTC. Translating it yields CASKKLAGGFNEQFF.

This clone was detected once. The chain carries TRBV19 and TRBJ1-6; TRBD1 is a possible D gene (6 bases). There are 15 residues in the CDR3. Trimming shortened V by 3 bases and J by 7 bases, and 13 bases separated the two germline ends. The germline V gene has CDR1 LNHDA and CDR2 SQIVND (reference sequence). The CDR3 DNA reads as TGTGCCAGTAGTATCTCCAGGGGTAGCAATTCACCCCTCCACTTT. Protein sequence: CASSISRGSNSPLHF.

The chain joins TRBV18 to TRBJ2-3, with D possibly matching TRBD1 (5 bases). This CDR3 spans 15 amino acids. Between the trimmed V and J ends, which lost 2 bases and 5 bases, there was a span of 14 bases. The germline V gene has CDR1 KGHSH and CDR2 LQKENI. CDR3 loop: CASSPEAGRGDTQYF. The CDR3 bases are TGTGCCAGCTCACCAGAGGCAGGAAGGGGAGATACGCAGTATTTT.

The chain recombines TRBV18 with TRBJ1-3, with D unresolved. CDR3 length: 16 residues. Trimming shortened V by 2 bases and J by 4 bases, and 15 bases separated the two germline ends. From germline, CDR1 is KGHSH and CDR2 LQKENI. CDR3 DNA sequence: TGTGCCAGCTCACCATCGGGAGGGAATCTCGGAAACACCATATATTTT. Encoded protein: CASSPSGGNLGNTIYF.

CDR3 DNA: TGTGCCAGCTCAGGCAGGGAGAGCACTGAAGCTTTCTTT. Translating it yields CASSGRESTEAFF. J is TRBJ1-1 and V is TRBV18; the D gene is possibly TRBD1 (5 bases). V was clipped by 5 bases and J by 4 bases, with 11 bases between them. CDR1 and CDR2 (germline): KGHSH, LQKENI. This CDR3 spans 13 amino acids.

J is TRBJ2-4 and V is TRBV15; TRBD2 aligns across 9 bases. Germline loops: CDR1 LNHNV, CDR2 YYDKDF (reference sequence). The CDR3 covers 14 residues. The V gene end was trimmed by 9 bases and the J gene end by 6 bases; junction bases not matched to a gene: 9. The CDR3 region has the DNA TGTGCCACTAAAGCGGGACTAGCAGGAAACATTCAGTACTTC. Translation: CATKAGLAGNIQYF.

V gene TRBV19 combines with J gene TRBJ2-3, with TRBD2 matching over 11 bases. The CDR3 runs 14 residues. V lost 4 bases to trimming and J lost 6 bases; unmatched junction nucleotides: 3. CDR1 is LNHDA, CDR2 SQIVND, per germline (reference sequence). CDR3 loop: CASSRVAGGDTQYF. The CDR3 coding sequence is TGTGCCAGTAGTAGGGTAGCGGGAGGGGATACGCAGTATTTT. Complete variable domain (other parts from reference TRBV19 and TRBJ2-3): DGGITQSPKYLFRKEGQNVTLSCEQNLNHDAMYWYRQDPGQGLRLIYYSQIVNDFQKGDIAEGYSVSREKKESFPLTVTSAQKNPTAFYLCASSRVAGGDTQYFGPGTRLTVL.

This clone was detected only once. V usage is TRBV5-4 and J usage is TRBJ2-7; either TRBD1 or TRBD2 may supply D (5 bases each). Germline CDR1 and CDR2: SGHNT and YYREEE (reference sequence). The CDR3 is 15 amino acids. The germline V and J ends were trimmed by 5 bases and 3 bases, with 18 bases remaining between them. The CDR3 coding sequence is TGTGCCAGCAGACCGGGACCTTCACGGGACTACGAGCAGTACTTC. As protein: CASRPGPSRDYEQYF.

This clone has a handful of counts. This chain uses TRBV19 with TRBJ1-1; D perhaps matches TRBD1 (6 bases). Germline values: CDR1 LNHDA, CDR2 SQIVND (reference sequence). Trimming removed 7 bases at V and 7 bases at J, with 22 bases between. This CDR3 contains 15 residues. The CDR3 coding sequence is TGTGCCAGTACCAGTACTGGAACAGGGAGCGTTGAAGCTTTCTTT. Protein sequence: CASTSTGTGSVEAFF.